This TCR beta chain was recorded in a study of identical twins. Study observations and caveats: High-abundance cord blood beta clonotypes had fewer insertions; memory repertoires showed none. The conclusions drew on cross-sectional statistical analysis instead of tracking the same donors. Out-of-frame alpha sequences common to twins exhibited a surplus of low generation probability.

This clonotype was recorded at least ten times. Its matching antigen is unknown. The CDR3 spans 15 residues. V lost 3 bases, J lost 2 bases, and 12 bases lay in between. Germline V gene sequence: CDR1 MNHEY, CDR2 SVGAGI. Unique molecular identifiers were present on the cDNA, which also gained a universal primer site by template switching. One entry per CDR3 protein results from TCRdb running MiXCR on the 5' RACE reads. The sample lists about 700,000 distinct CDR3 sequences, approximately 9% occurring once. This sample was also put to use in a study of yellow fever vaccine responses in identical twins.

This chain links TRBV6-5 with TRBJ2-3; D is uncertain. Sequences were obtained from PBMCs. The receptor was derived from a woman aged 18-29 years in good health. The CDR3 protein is CASSYNPPATDTQYF. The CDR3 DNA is TGTGCCAGCAGTTATAACCCCCCGGCCACAGATACGCAGTATTTT.